The 21 T cell receptor beta chains reported below all come from one sample, sequenced in a study of T-cell memory formation after mild COVID-19. Using its own MiXCR run on the 5' RACE reads, TCRdb lists one record per CDR3 protein. The data show 450,000 or so distinct CDR3 sequences, with roughly 25% seen just once and about an eighth held by the top ten. Sequencing input: PBMCs or a T cell subset sorted from them (not recorded which). These receptors came from an adult woman who had mild COVID-19 (a few samples of this study predate the infection). Cell type and time point are not known.

In its sample, this clonotype was seen a few times. V usage is TRBV4-3 and J usage is TRBJ1-2; 8 positions agree with TRBD1. J was trimmed by 8 bases and V by 3 bases; bases with no gene match: 8. Per germline, CDR1 LGHNA and CDR2 YSLEER. This CDR3 is 14 amino acids long. The CDR3 loop reads CASSQGQDVSGYTF. CDR3 DNA: TGCGCCAGCAGCCAGGGACAGGATGTTTCGGGCTACACCTTC.

CDR3 in amino acids: CASSQYWTSGGSDTQYF. As DNA, the CDR3 is TGTGCCAGCAGCCAATATTGGACTAGCGGGGGTTCAGATACGCAGTATTTT. This sequence joins TRBV5-5 and TRBJ2-3; 13 bases are a match to TRBD2. The CDR3 contains 17 residues. CDR1 and CDR2 (germline): SGHKS, YYEKEE (reference sequence). The junction had 9 bases not matched to a gene; V was cut back by 4 bases and J by 4 bases.

This clonotype was picked up a small number of times. The genes are TRBV11-2 and TRBJ2-1, with TRBD2 identical over 14 bases. Trimming at V came to 2 bases and at J to 8 bases, leaving 8 bases not matched to a gene. Germline lookup yields CDR1 SGHAT and CDR2 FQNNGV. CDR3 size: 17 residues. The CDR3 bases are TGTGCCAGCAGCTTACCGCCTGGACTAGCGGGGGGATATGAGCAGTTCTTC. Translation: CASSLPPGLAGGYEQFF.

The chain employs TRBV6-5 and TRBJ1-2, with TRBD1 identical over 8 bases. Germline V gives CDR1 MNHEY, CDR2 SVGAGI. This CDR3 comprises 16 residues. Trimming took 5 bases from V and 0 from J; bases not matched to a gene: 8. The CDR3 here is CASSKDWTGTNYGYTF. CDR3 DNA sequence: TGTGCCAGCAGTAAAGATTGGACAGGGACTAACTATGGCTACACCTTC.

The sample holds many counts of this clonotype. One end of the junction does not line up with germline, which may come from a read error. The chain uses TRBV5-1 and TRBJ2-7; no firm D call. Germline-derived CDR1 and CDR2 are SGHRS and YFSETQ. The CDR3 consists of 13 residues. The CDR3 DNA reads as TGTGCCAGCAGTTCACCCGCTTCCTACGAGCAGTACTTC. Translated, it gives CASSSPASYEQYF.

This clonotype turned up a few times. The gene calls are TRBV7-7 and TRBJ1-2, with TRBD1 matching over 12 bases. Germline V lookup: CDR1 SSHAT, CDR2 FNYEAQ (reference sequence). The CDR3 is 13 amino acids. The CDR3 sequence is CGLGQGADYGYTF. The CDR3 DNA reads TGTGGGCTGGGACAGGGGGCAGACTATGGCTACACCTTC.

The chain carries TRBV4-2 and TRBJ1-1; possibly TRBD1 for D (6 bases). The V gene's germline CDR1 is LGHNA and CDR2 YNFKEQ. Trimming took off 4 bases at V and 2 bases at J, with 14 bases between the two ends. The CDR3 extends over 15 amino acids. CDR3: CASSPGQFQNTEAFF. For the CDR3, the DNA is TGTGCCAGCAGCCCAGGACAGTTTCAAAACACTGAAGCTTTCTTT.

This clonotype was observed a single time. The genes are TRBV6-1 and TRBJ2-1, with no clear D. Looked up from germline, CDR1 is MNHNS and CDR2 is SASEGT. With 5 bases removed from V and 7 bases from J, the gap between germline ends came to 9 bases. The CDR3 is made up of 12 amino acids. This CDR3 is CASSPHRNEQFF. CDR3 bases: TGTGCCAGCAGTCCACATAGAAATGAGCAGTTCTTC.

The genes are TRBV14 and TRBJ2-7; 9 bases are a match to TRBD2. Trimming at V came to 2 bases and at J to 6 bases, leaving 8 bases not matched to a gene. The V gene's germline CDR1 is SGHDN and CDR2 FVKESK. The CDR3 has 15 residues. The CDR3 reads CASSQYSGSLVEQYF. CDR3 coding DNA: TGTGCCAGCAGCCAATATAGCGGGAGCTTGGTCGAGCAGTACTTC.

This clonotype has ten or more counts. The V and J genes are TRBV9 and TRBJ2-1; either TRBD1 or TRBD2 may supply D (5 bases each). There are 14 residues in the CDR3. CDR1 and CDR2 from the germline V gene are SGDLS and YYNGEE. Trimming removed 3 bases at V and 8 bases at J, with 15 bases between. DNA of the CDR3: TGTGCCAGCAGCGGAGGGGTCGGCAGCCATGAGCAGTTCTTC. This gives the protein CASSGGVGSHEQFF.

CDR3 DNA: TGTGCCAGCAGCCTAGGGATCGGGACAAACTACGAGCAGTACTTC. It encodes CASSLGIGTNYEQYF. The J gene is TRBJ2-7, the V gene TRBV7-9; a possible D gene is TRBD1 (6 bases). CDR1 and CDR2 (germline): SEHNR, FQNEAQ (reference sequence). V was pared by 5 bases and J by 3 bases, with 17 bases between. There are 15 residues in the CDR3.

The chain joins TRBV3-1 to TRBJ1-1, with D perhaps matching TRBD1 (6 bases). The CDR3 has 14 amino acids. CDR1 is LGHDT, CDR2 YNNKEL, per germline (reference sequence). V was trimmed by 1 base and J by 3 bases, leaving 9 bases between them. The CDR3 DNA reads TGTGCCAGCAGCCAAGTAGCAGGGGACACTGAAGCTTTCTTT. Translation: CASSQVAGDTEAFF.

This chain links TRBV7-9 with TRBJ2-1; the D gene is possibly TRBD2 (6 bases). The CDR3 consists of 13 residues. CDR1 is SEHNR and CDR2 is FQNEAQ in the germline V gene (reference sequence). The germline V and J ends were trimmed by 0 bases and 8 bases, with 8 bases remaining between them. CDR3 residues: CASSLAGSHEQFF. Here the CDR3 DNA reads TGTGCCAGCAGCTTAGCCGGGAGCCATGAGCAGTTCTTC.

This clonotype occurred a few times. This rearrangement joins TRBV12-3 or TRBV12-4 to TRBJ1-1, with D perhaps matching TRBD1 (5 bases). The CDR3 runs to 13 residues. V was pared by 5 bases and J by 6 bases, with 13 bases between. The CDR3 bases are TGTGCCAGCAGTCCCCGTTTAGGGGCTGAAGCTTTCTTT. Amino acid sequence: CASSPRLGAEAFF.

The chain carries TRBV29-1 and TRBJ1-1; D is perhaps TRBD1 (5 bases). The CDR3 extends over 10 amino acids. Germline lookup yields CDR1 SQVTM and CDR2 ANQGSEA. Trimming cost V 5 bases and J 7 bases, with 8 bases left between them. CDR3 nucleotides: TGCAGCGTTTCGAGGGGTGAAGCTTTCTTT. It codes for CSVSRGEAFF.

The V and J genes are TRBV20-1 and TRBJ1-6; 7 bases align to TRBD1. V lost 2 bases to trimming and J lost 7 bases; unmatched junction nucleotides: 5. This CDR3 has 14 residues. Germline V CDR1 and CDR2: DFQATT, SNEGSKA (reference sequence). The CDR3 region has the DNA TGCAGTGCTAGACCCGGGACAGACAATTCACCCCTCCACTTT. Translation gives CSARPGTDNSPLHF.

This clonotype was picked up many times. The V call is TRBV29-1, the J call TRBJ2-3, with 7 bases fitting TRBD1. Germline lookup yields CDR1 SQVTM and CDR2 ANQGSEA. V was pared by 6 bases and J by 5 bases, with 11 bases of the junction left unmatched. This CDR3 contains 14 residues. CDR3 residues: CSVHQKGAKDTQYF. CDR3 bases: TGCAGCGTCCATCAGAAGGGGGCGAAAGATACGCAGTATTTT.

V is TRBV29-1 and J is TRBJ2-3, with no clear D. The length of the CDR3 is 13 residues. The V and J ends lost 7 bases and 3 bases respectively, with 14 bases between them. The germline V gene has CDR1 SQVTM and CDR2 ANQGSEA. This CDR3 reads CSGAHPTTDTQYF. CDR3 nucleotide sequence: TGCAGCGGAGCTCACCCAACAACAGATACGCAGTATTTT.

This clonotype has just a few counts. A junction end diverges from the germline sequence, so it may reflect a read error. The chain carries TRBV7-7 and TRBJ2-5, with D perhaps matching TRBD2 (6 bases). This CDR3 comprises 14 residues. The germline V gene has CDR1 SSHAT and CDR2 FNYEAQ (reference sequence). The CDR3 nucleotides are TGTGCTAGCAGCTTTTCTGGAGGGTCAGAGACCCAGTACTTC. It translates to CASSFSGGSETQYF.

This clonotype turned up a few times. The chain uses TRBV7-9 and TRBJ1-5; D unclear. The CDR3 is 14 amino acids. The germline V gene has CDR1 SEHNR and CDR2 FQNEAQ (reference sequence). The V gene lost 4 bases and the J gene lost 3 bases, with 10 bases spanning the gap. DNA of the CDR3: TGTGCCAGCAGCTCAGGCGGGAACAATCAGCCCCAGCATTTT. Translation: CASSSGGNNQPQHF.

V gene TRBV24-1 combines with J gene TRBJ2-7; D is perhaps TRBD1 (5 bases). CDR1 and CDR2 from the germline V gene are KGHDR and SFDVKD. This CDR3 has 14 residues. Trimming took off 4 bases at V and 1 base at J, with 10 bases between the two ends. The DNA of the CDR3 is TGTGCCACCAGTGACCCGGACACTTCCTACGAGCAGTACTTC. Its translation: CATSDPDTSYEQYF.